A single sample gave rise to the 2 T cell receptor beta chains below, sequenced in a study of a mutant IDH1 vaccine in newly diagnosed glioma. Assay: immunoSEQ multiplex PCR; the TCRdb copy retains only in-frame clones and omits some. The sample yields over 35,000 clones, 91% seen once. Their antigens remain unidentified. As to time point: week 5, during vaccination. Doses comprised 300 ug of mutant IDH1 20-mer peptide each, plus topical imiquimod. Source: PBMCs, taken from a glioma patient whose treatment included an IDH1 peptide vaccine. These receptors originate from a man aged 50 or older with glioma.

This chain links TRBV7-9 with TRBJ1-4, with 9 nucleotides matching TRBD1. The CDR3 contains 16 residues. CDR1 is SEHNR and CDR2 is FQNEAQ in the germline V gene (reference sequence). Unmatched junction bases numbered 5, after V lost 1 base and J lost 5 bases. The CDR3 sequence: CASSLGWDRENEKLFF. The DNA for the CDR3 is TGTGCCAGCAGCTTAGGGTGGGACAGGGAAAATGAAAAACTGTTTTTT. The full variable domain, in which reference TRBV7-9 and TRBJ1-4 provide the parts outside the CDR3, is DTGVSQNPRHKITKRGQNVTFRCDPISEHNRLYWYRQTLGQGPEFLTYFQNEAQLEKSRLLSDRFSAERPKGSFSTLEIQRTEQGDSAMYLCASSLGWDRENEKLFFGSGTQLSVL.

In nucleotides, the CDR3 is TGTGCCAGCAGTTTATTTGGGGCCAACGTCCTGACTTTC. Protein product: CASSLFGANVLTF. This chain uses TRBV27 with TRBJ2-6; no reliable D call. The V gene's germline CDR1 is MNHEY and CDR2 SMNVEV (reference sequence). V was clipped by 1 base and J by 3 bases, with 1 base between them. CDR3 length: 13 residues.